Listed below are T cell receptor beta chains from one sample, sequenced in a study of cytomegalovirus exposure and HLA in healthy donors. Data came from immunoSEQ multiplex PCR; TCRdb stores just in-frame clones and leaves some out. The data show tens of thousands of clones, approximately 78% seen once. The specimen was PBMCs. The receptors originated from a man aged 18 to 30 in good health and CMV-seropositive. Both conserved end residues are part of each CDR3. The order of the fields is J gene, V gene, clone size, D gene, CDR3 DNA, CDR3 protein. A D gene is named only where the DNA matches it firmly. A clone size is listed for some rows: how often the clone was seen (once, few, many), or a class if it is expanded.

j_gene: TRBJ2-5
v_gene: TRBV2
abundance: .
d_gene: .
CDR3nt: TGTGCCAGCAGCATCAGGACAGAAGAGACCCAGTACTTC
CDR3aa: CASSIRTEETQYF

j_gene: TRBJ2-3
v_gene: TRBV7-6
abundance: few
d_gene: .
CDR3nt: TGTGCCAGCAGCTCGACAGATACGCAGTATTTT
CDR3aa: CASSSTDTQYF

j_gene: TRBJ2-7
v_gene: TRBV13
abundance: .
d_gene: TRBD1
CDR3nt: TGTGCCAGCAGCCTTCGGGACAGGGGCACCTACGAGCAGTACTTC
CDR3aa: CASSLRDRGTYEQYF

j_gene: TRBJ1-6
v_gene: TRBV9
abundance: .
d_gene: .
CDR3nt: TGTGCCAGCAGCGTAGCTGAGGGAGTGCTCTCACCCCTCCACTTT
CDR3aa: CASSVAEGVLSPLHF

j_gene: TRBJ2-1
v_gene: TRBV7-2
abundance: .
d_gene: .
CDR3nt: TGTGCCAGCAGCTTAGGTCTAGATAATGAGCAGTTCTTC
CDR3aa: CASSLGLDNEQFF

j_gene: TRBJ1-2
v_gene: TRBV6-5
abundance: .
d_gene: TRBD1
CDR3nt: TGTGCCAGCAGTCGGCTCACAGGGGCGGGAGGCTACACCTTC
CDR3aa: CASSRLTGAGGYTF

j_gene: TRBJ1-2
v_gene: TRBV6-5
abundance: .
d_gene: .
CDR3nt: TGTGCCAGCACCCCTGGGAGTATCTATGGCTACACCTTC
CDR3aa: CASTPGSIYGYTF

j_gene: TRBJ2-1
v_gene: TRBV7-2
abundance: once
d_gene: .
CDR3nt: TGTGCCAGCAGCTTAGCGGAGACAGCCTCCTACAATGAGCAGTTCTTC
CDR3aa: CASSLAETASYNEQFF

j_gene: TRBJ1-1
v_gene: TRBV29-1
abundance: .
d_gene: TRBD1
CDR3nt: TGCAGCGTTGAAGAGGGACAGGGGAACACTGAAGCTTTCTTT
CDR3aa: CSVEEGQGNTEAFF

j_gene: TRBJ2-7
v_gene: TRBV6-1
abundance: .
d_gene: TRBD2
CDR3nt: TGTGCCAGCAGTCGGACTAGCGGGCCCTACGAGCAGTACTTC
CDR3aa: CASSRTSGPYEQYF

j_gene: TRBJ2-7
v_gene: TRBV10-3
abundance: .
d_gene: TRBD2
CDR3nt: TGTGCCATCAGTGCTGGGCTAGCGGGAGACTACGAGCAGTACTTC
CDR3aa: CAISAGLAGDYEQYF

j_gene: TRBJ1-2
v_gene: TRBV28
abundance: .
d_gene: .
CDR3nt: TGTGCCAGCAGAAACAGGTTCACTAACTATGGCTACACCTTC
CDR3aa: CASRNRFTNYGYTF

j_gene: TRBJ1-1
v_gene: TRBV4-1
abundance: .
d_gene: TRBD1
CDR3nt: TGCGCCAGCAGCCACGGGACAGGGGCCAACACTGAAGCTTTCTTT
CDR3aa: CASSHGTGANTEAFF

j_gene: TRBJ2-3
v_gene: TRBV4-1
abundance: .
d_gene: .
CDR3nt: TGCGCCAGCAGCGCCTGGACAACTAGCACAGATACGCAGTATTTT
CDR3aa: CASSAWTTSTDTQYF

j_gene: TRBJ2-1
v_gene: TRBV25-1
abundance: .
d_gene: .
CDR3nt: TGTGCCAGCAGTCCTACGGTTTATTACAATGAGCAGTTCTTC
CDR3aa: CASSPTVYYNEQFF

j_gene: TRBJ2-1
v_gene: TRBV4-1
abundance: once
d_gene: TRBD2
CDR3nt: TGCGCCAGCAGCCCTGAGGCTAGCGGGGTTTCTACCTACAATGAGCAGTTCTTC
CDR3aa: CASSPEASGVSTYNEQFF

j_gene: TRBJ2-1
v_gene: TRBV4-1
abundance: .
d_gene: TRBD2
CDR3nt: TGCGCCAGCAGCCAGGCCCCCGGGACTAGCGGCAATGAGCAGTTCTTC
CDR3aa: CASSQAPGTSGNEQFF

j_gene: TRBJ2-1
v_gene: TRBV18
abundance: .
d_gene: .
CDR3nt: TGTGCCAGCTCACCACTCCGGGACATAGGCGATGAGCAGTTCTTC
CDR3aa: CASSPLRDIGDEQFF

j_gene: TRBJ1-6
v_gene: TRBV30
abundance: .
d_gene: TRBD1
CDR3nt: TGTGCCTGGAGCCGGGGACAGGGGAGTTCACCCCTCCACTTT
CDR3aa: CAWSRGQGSSPLHF

j_gene: TRBJ2-7
v_gene: TRBV13
abundance: .
d_gene: .
CDR3nt: TGTGCCAGCAGCCGCGGTGGTGGGCGGGACGAGCAGTACTTC
CDR3aa: CASSRGGGRDEQYF

j_gene: TRBJ1-6
v_gene: TRBV19
abundance: .
d_gene: TRBD1
CDR3nt: TGTGCCAGTAGTACGGGACAGGGGGTGAATTCACCCCTCCACTTT
CDR3aa: CASSTGQGVNSPLHF

j_gene: TRBJ2-1
v_gene: TRBV21-1
abundance: .
d_gene: .
CDR3nt: TGTGCCAGCAGCCCACAATATTTGCTAGGAGGGGATGAGCAGTTCTTC
CDR3aa: CASSPQYLLGGDEQFF

j_gene: TRBJ2-4
v_gene: TRBV2
abundance: .
d_gene: .
CDR3nt: TGTGCCAGCAGTGAAGCGTATCGGGACCGGGGGAACATTCAGTACTTC
CDR3aa: CASSEAYRDRGNIQYF

j_gene: TRBJ2-7
v_gene: TRBV6-1
abundance: few
d_gene: .
CDR3nt: TGTGCCAGCAGTTCTGGACGGGAGCGCTCCTACGAGCAGTACTTC
CDR3aa: CASSSGRERSYEQYF

j_gene: TRBJ1-2
v_gene: TRBV6-5
abundance: .
d_gene: .
CDR3nt: TGTGCCAGCAGTTACGACTCCATCTATGGCTACACCTTC
CDR3aa: CASSYDSIYGYTF

j_gene: TRBJ2-1
v_gene: TRBV6-5
abundance: .
d_gene: .
CDR3nt: TGTGCCAGCAGTCCTTCCGCGGCAGGGGACAATGAGCAGTTCTTC
CDR3aa: CASSPSAAGDNEQFF

j_gene: TRBJ2-3
v_gene: TRBV16
abundance: few
d_gene: .
CDR3nt: TGTGCCAGCAGCCAATCCCCGGTGAGCACAGATACGCAGTATTTT
CDR3aa: CASSQSPVSTDTQYF

j_gene: TRBJ2-1
v_gene: TRBV27
abundance: few
d_gene: .
CDR3nt: TGTGCCAGCAGTTTTACAGGGGGGGGCAATGAGCAGTTCTTC
CDR3aa: CASSFTGGGNEQFF

j_gene: TRBJ2-2
v_gene: TRBV13
abundance: .
d_gene: TRBD2
CDR3nt: TGTGCCAGCAGCGACACTAGCGGGGGGGCCTCCGGGGAGCTGTTTTTT
CDR3aa: CASSDTSGGASGELFF

j_gene: TRBJ2-7
v_gene: TRBV5-8
abundance: few
d_gene: TRBD1
CDR3nt: TGTGCCAGCAGCTTTGGGACAGGGGACCTCTCCTACGAGCAGTACTTC
CDR3aa: CASSFGTGDLSYEQYF

j_gene: TRBJ2-3
v_gene: TRBV30
abundance: once
d_gene: .
CDR3nt: TGTGCCTGGAACCGGGACACAGATACGCAGTATTTT
CDR3aa: CAWNRDTDTQYF

j_gene: TRBJ1-1
v_gene: TRBV6-5
abundance: .
d_gene: TRBD1
CDR3nt: TGTGCCAGCAGTTACGACAGGGGGCCTGAAGCTTTCTTT
CDR3aa: CASSYDRGPEAFF

j_gene: TRBJ1-6
v_gene: TRBV28
abundance: .
d_gene: .
CDR3nt: TGTGCCAGCAGTTTGCGGGGCAAGTCGGATTCACCCCTCCACTTT
CDR3aa: CASSLRGKSDSPLHF

j_gene: TRBJ2-1
v_gene: TRBV6-5
abundance: few
d_gene: TRBD2
CDR3nt: TGTGCCAGCAGGGGCGGGGGGGCGTATGAGCAGTTCTTC
CDR3aa: CASRGGGAYEQFF

j_gene: TRBJ2-1
v_gene: TRBV28
abundance: .
d_gene: TRBD2
CDR3nt: TGTGCCAGCAGTTCGGGGACTAGCGGGAGGAATGAGCAGTTCTTC
CDR3aa: CASSSGTSGRNEQFF